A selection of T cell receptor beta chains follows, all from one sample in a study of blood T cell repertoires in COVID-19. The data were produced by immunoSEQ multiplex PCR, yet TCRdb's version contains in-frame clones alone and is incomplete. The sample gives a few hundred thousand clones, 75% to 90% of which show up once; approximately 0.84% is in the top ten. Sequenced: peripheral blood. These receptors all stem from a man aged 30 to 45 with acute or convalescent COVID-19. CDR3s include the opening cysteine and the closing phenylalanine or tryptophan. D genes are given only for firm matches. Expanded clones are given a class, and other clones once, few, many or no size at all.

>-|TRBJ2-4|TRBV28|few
TGTGCCAGCAGTGGCACAGGGTATGACATTCAGTACTTC
CASSGTGYDIQYF
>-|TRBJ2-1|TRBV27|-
TGTGCCAGCACTTACGGAGTTATGTACAATGAGCAGTTCTTC
CASTYGVMYNEQFF
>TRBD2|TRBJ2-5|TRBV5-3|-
TGTGCCAGAAGCTTGGCCCTTGAGGGGACTAGCGGGCAAGAGACCCAGTACTTC
CARSLALEGTSGQETQYF
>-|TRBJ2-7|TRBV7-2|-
TGTGCCAGCAGTTTCGCCCCCGGGACCTACGAGCAGTACTTC
CASSFAPGTYEQYF
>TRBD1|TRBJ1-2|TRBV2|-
TGTGCCAGCAGTGGGTTTCAACAGGGGAGAGGCTACACCTTC
CASSGFQQGRGYTF
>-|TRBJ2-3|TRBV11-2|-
TGTGCCAGCAGCTTGGGCGGGGGCCTCACAGATACGCAGTATTTT
CASSLGGGLTDTQYF
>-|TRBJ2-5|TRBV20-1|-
TGCAGTGCTAGTGGTCCCAGAGAGACCCAGTACTTC
CSASGPRETQYF
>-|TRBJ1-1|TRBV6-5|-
TGTGCCAGCAGTTACCAAGTAGGGAGGACTGAAGCTTTCTTT
CASSYQVGRTEAFF
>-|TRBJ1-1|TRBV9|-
TGTGCCAGCAGGGCGGCCCAGGGGACGAACACTGAAGCTTTCTTT
CASRAAQGTNTEAFF
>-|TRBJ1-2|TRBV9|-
TGTGCCAGCAGCGTAGCTCCGGAGCCGTCGTTCTATGGCTACACCTTC
CASSVAPEPSFYGYTF
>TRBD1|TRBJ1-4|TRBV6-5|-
TGTGCCAGCAAGCCCGGACAGGTTAATGAAAAACTGTTTTTT
CASKPGQVNEKLFF
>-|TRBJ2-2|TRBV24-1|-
TGTGCCACATCACTTGGGGGCGCAGACACCGGGGAGCTGTTTTTT
CATSLGGADTGELFF
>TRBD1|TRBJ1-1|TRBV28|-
TGTGCCAGCAGTCCCCGGACAGGGAACACTGAAGCTTTCTTT
CASSPRTGNTEAFF
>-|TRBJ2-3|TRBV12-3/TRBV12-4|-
TGTGCCAGCAGTAGCGGGTATAGTGATACGCAGTATTTT
CASSSGYSDTQYF
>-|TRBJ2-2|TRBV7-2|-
TGTGCCAGCAGCCTGGGACTCCCTACCGGGGAGCTGTTTTTT
CASSLGLPTGELFF
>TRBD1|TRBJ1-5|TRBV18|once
TGTGCCAGCTCACCCGACAGGGGACGGCTCGATCAGCCCCAGCATTTT
CASSPDRGRLDQPQHF
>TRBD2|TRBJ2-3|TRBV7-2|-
TGTGCCAGCAGCTCCACTAGCGGGTGGAGCACAGATACGCAGTATTTT
CASSSTSGWSTDTQYF
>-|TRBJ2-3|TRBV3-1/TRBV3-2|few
TGTGCCAGCAGCCAAAACACCCTGGATACGCAGTATTTT
CASSQNTLDTQYF
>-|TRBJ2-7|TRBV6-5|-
TGTGCCAGCAATTCGGGGAGCTCCTACGAGCAGTACTTC
CASNSGSSYEQYF
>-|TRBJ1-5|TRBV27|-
TGTGCCAGCAGTTTAGCAGGTCTATGGCAGCCCCAGCATTTT
CASSLAGLWQPQHF
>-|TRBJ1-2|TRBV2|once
TGTGCCAGCAGTGAGGAGGGGACTGGCTACACCTTC
CASSEEGTGYTF
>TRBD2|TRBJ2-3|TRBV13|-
TGTGCCAGCAGCCCCCTAGCGGGGGGGCAGCCCGTTTTGCCTACGCAGTATTTT
CASSPLAGGQPVLPTQYF
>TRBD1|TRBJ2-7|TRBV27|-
TGTGCCAGCAGTGCGACAGGGTCCCTAGCCTACGAGCAGTACTTC
CASSATGSLAYEQYF
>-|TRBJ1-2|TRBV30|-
TGTGCCTGGACTCCGCCCCGGGCAGGGCGGATTGGTGGCTACACCTTC
CAWTPPRAGRIGGYTF